The entry below gives a single T cell receptor (beta chain) sequence along with its context. Germline values: CDR1 SGHTA, CDR2 FQGNSA. Trimming removed 4 bases from V and 5 bases from J, with 15 bases in between. The CDR3 totals 16 residues. Per the authors' pipeline: Amplified reference gene primers provided the basis for estimating nucleated cell counts. The repertoire was sequenced with immunoSEQ multiplex PCR; TCRdb's copy has only in-frame clones and lacks some. The DNA was the basis for D and trimming; V, J and clone size are from that table. This sample has about 270,000 clones, with 90% found just once. The data were obtained in a study of blood T cell repertoires in COVID-19.

This chain joins TRBV7-2 and TRBJ1-6; TRBD1 is a possible D gene (5 bases). The sample comprised PBMCs or T cells enriched from blood (not recorded which). The sequence came from a woman in her 30s with acute COVID-19. CDR3 sequence reads: CASSYGHLGNNSPLHF. As DNA, the CDR3 is TGTGCCAGCAGCTATGGACACCTGGGGAATAATTCACCCCTCCACTTT.